There are many counts of the clone carrying this TCR beta chain. This entry is derived from a study of breast tumors, draining lymph nodes, adjacent tissues. Axillary draining lymph nodes of breast cancer patients supplied the node samples. Trimming took off 4 bases at V and 7 bases at J, with 14 bases between the two ends. The CDR3 loop spans 13 amino acids. CDR1 and CDR2 from the germline V gene are SGDLS and YYNGEE. TCRdb itself ran the multiplex PCR reads through MiXCR, one entry per CDR3 protein. The sample has some 170,000 distinct CDR3 sequences; around 33% are singletons. Input material: axillary lymph node tissue. V gene TRBV9 combines with J gene TRBJ2-5; D is ambiguous. The sequence came from a female donor with breast cancer. Some clones in this sample may be carry-over from other donors' samples. The CDR3 reads CASSSDGSRTQYF. The CDR3 region has the DNA TGTGCCAGCAGCTCGGACGGCTCGAGGACCCAGTACTTC.